This TCR beta chain is from a study of cytomegalovirus exposure and HLA in healthy donors. PCR was performed using 60 Vbeta and 13 Jbeta primers. Assay: immunoSEQ multiplex PCR; the TCRdb copy retains only in-frame clones and omits some. The table has approximately 170,000 clones, over 75% seen once. Donors sampled were nominally healthy, though unrecorded immune exposures were likely. Trimming left V 0 bases short and J 6 bases short, with 13 bases between. The CDR3 is made up of 15 amino acids. CDR1 KGHSH and CDR2 LQKENI come from the germline V gene. Whole-study findings and limits: In a later analysis, across HLA loci, associated TCR counts were highest for DRB1, lowest for HLA-C. When analyzed later, a missense DCLRE1C variant was found to be linked to TCR beta V- and J-gene trimming. Reports indicate that TCR beta sequences accurately predicted the HLA-A and HLA-B alleles of most subjects.

Concerning this clone itself: Antigen unknown.

Sequenced input: PBMCs. The chain joins TRBV18 to TRBJ2-3; a weak D match, TRBD1 (6 bases). The sequence came from a man in his fifties in good health and CMV-seropositive. The DNA of the CDR3 is TGTGCCAGCTCACCACCGGCTGGACAGAAGGATACGCAGTATTTT. It codes for CASSPPAGQKDTQYF.